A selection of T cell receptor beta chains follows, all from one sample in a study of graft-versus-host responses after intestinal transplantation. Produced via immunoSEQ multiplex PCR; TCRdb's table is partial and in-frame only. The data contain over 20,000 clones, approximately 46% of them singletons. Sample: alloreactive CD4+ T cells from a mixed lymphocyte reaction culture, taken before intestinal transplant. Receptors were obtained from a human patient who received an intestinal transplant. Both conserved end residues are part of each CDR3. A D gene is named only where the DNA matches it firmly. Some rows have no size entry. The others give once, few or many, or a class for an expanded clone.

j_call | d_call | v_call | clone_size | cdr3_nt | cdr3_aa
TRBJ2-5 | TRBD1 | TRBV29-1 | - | TGCAGCGCGGACAGGGGAGAGACCCAGTACTTC | CSADRGETQYF
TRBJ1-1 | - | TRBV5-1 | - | TGCGCCAGCAGCTTGGGGGGGGACACTGAAGCTTTCTTT | CASSLGGDTEAFF
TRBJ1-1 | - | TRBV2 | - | TGTGCCACCGGAAAGCGGGCCAGGGACACTGAAGCTTTCTTT | CATGKRARDTEAFF
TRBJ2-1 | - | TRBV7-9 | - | TGTGCCAGCAGCTTCTCCGGGTACAATGAGCAGTTCTTC | CASSFSGYNEQFF
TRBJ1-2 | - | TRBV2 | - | TGTGCCAACCTGAAAGGGGCAGCTAACTATGGCTACACCTTC | CANLKGAANYGYTF
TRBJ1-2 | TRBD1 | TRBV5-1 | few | TGCGCCAGCAGCCCGGGACAGATCTATGGCTACACCTTC | CASSPGQIYGYTF
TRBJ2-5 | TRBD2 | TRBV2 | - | TGTGCCAGCAGTGAAGAGCGGGGGGGGGAGACCCAGTACTTC | CASSEERGGETQYF
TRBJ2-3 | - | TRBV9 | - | TGTGCCAGCAGCGTAGCTCCTATCTTCACAGATACGCAGTATTTT | CASSVAPIFTDTQYF
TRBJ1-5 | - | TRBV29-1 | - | TGCAGCGTTAAGACAGTAGATCAGCCCCAGCATTTT | CSVKTVDQPQHF
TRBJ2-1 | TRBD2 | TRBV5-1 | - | TGCGCCAGCAAAATCGGGGGGGGCGTCGATGAGCAGTTCTTC | CASKIGGGVDEQFF